Here is one T cell receptor (beta chain) with its context. No cognate antigen has been identified for it. The input lacks base qualities; no much larger clone sits a single base away. The CDR3 regions of human TCRbeta chains were subjected to immunosequencing. In the authors' own workflow: Repertoire TCRs were matched against a reference library of SARS-CoV-2-specific TCRs generated with the MIRA antigen-specificity platform. Breadth meant the fraction of unique TCRs that were SARS-CoV-2-associated, whereas depth meant the fraction of total T cells that were SARS-CoV-2-associated. Using the MIRA data, every spike-specific TCR was mapped to the spike region that the TCR reacted to and assigned to either a CD4 or a CD8 class. Log10-transformed breadth and depth values were compared by one-way ANOVA with Sidak's multiple comparisons tests. TCRdb took this table from immuneACCESS and kept in-frame rearrangements with V and J called. Such tables lack part of the clones; where checked against another copy, unresolved V genes explain under half of the gap, and the rest is unexplained. That table is the source of V, J and clone size, and D and trimming were worked out from the DNA. Present in this sample are about 45,000 clones, over 70% of which were seen just once. The ten top clones hold around 3.9% of the sample.

Explained via the paper, the time point label denotes: baseline before first vaccination. The vaccinee samples were drawn from two UK trials, COV001 and COV002, one of which was a single-blind randomized controlled phase 2/3 trial testing AZD1222 (ChAdOx1 nCoV-19) in healthy adults. Trial participant PBMC samples were collected at day 0 and day 28 after the second dose for TCRbeta chain sequencing. This record belongs to a study of T cell responses to AZD1222 COVID-19 vaccine listed by TCRdb under 2021. Background on the whole study: AZD1222 recipients given second doses at about 4 weeks or at about 12 weeks were pooled, since spike-specific TCR depth and breadth were not found to differ between the two schedules. A total of more than 230 trial participants underwent TCR sequencing, of whom 200 to 220 received two doses of AZD1222 and 26 received two doses of the MenACWY control vaccine. Trial participants were enrolled by age into 18-55, 56-69 and 70-plus year subgroups, with about 150, 28 and 57 TCR-sequenced participants respectively. Results the study describes overall, beyond this receptor: Spike-specific TCR breadth and depth rose significantly after two AZD1222 doses compared with day 0 and with MenACWY recipients. Most participants were white British and females outnumbered males, and the authors suggested that clonal diversity may have been underestimated. The whole spike protein was spanned by vaccine-associated CD4 TCRs, and dominant responses were seen in regions 160-218 and 743-854. Epitopes outside the regions mutated in the B.1.351 and B.1.1.7 variants were reportedly recognized by nearly half of the unique spike-specific TCRs. No day 14 peak-response samples were available, so repertoires were characterized only after the peak T cell response. Only a handful of AZD1222 recipients were SARS-CoV-2 seropositive at baseline, limiting conclusions about previously exposed vaccinees. The 56-69-year group was small, and its depth increase did not reach significance, likely because of low power.

The CDR3 starts with the cysteine, ends with the phenylalanine, and has 16 residues. Solely the CDR3 DNA is kept, with 48 bases framed from the first base. V is cut back by 3 bases and J by 4 bases, with 8 bases in the junction unmatched. The germline V gene encodes CDR1 KGHSH and CDR2 LQKENI. The chain is assembled from TRBV18 and TRBJ1-1, with TRBD1 matching 10 junction bases. Sequencing used peripheral blood, obtained on day 0 of AZD1222 vaccination. This sequence was found in an adult in good health. The nucleotide sequence reads as follows: TGTGCCAGCTCACCGCGACAGGGGGCCTTCGGCACTGAAGCTTTCTTT. Protein translation: CASSPRQGAFGTEAFF.